This T cell receptor beta chain originates from a study of human T cells and chemical hapten exposure. The trim removed 7 bases at V and 2 bases at J, leaving 7 bases unmatched. The germline V gene has CDR1 SGHRS and CDR2 YFSETQ. The CDR3 loop spans 16 amino acids. Time point meaning: patch test 2, 6 weeks after DPC sensitization. This sample's treatment: therapeutic diphenylcyclopropenone sensitization with weekly scalp DPC. TCRdb re-called the RACE reads through MiXCR, storing one row per CDR3 protein. Of hundreds of thousands of distinct CDR3 sequences detected, under 6.5% appear once; the ten largest clones hold approximately 5.4%. This clonotype was recorded a few times.

The chain joins TRBV5-1 to TRBJ2-3; the match to TRBD2 covers 13 bases. The source of this sequence is a woman between 18 and 29 years old with alopecia areata. Some clones in this sample may be carry-over from other donors' samples. The sample consisted of whole blood, taken in connection with sensitization to the hapten diphenylcyclopropenone (DPC). In DNA, the CDR3 is TGCGCCAGCCAACTGGGACTAGCGGGAAACACAGATACGCAGTATTTT. Translation gives CASQLGLAGNTDTQYF.